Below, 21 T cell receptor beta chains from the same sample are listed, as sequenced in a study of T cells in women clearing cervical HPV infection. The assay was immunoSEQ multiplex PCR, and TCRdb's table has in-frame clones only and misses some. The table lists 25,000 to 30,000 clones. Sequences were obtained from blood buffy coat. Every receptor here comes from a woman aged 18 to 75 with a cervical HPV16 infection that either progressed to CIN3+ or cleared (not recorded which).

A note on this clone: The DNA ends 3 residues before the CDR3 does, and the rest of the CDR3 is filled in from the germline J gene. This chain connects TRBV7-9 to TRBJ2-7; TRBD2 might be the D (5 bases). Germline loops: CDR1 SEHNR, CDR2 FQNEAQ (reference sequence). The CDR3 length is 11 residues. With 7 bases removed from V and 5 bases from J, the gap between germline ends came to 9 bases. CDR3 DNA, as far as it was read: TGTGCCAGCACCTCGAGGGACGAG. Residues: CASTSRDE. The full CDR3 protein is CASTSRDEQYF.

The CDR3 here is CASSLGKGESNQPQHF. CDR3 DNA, as far as it was read: TGTGCCAGCAGCTTAGGAAAGGGGGAGTCTAATCAGCCC. The V and J genes are TRBV7-8 and TRBJ1-5; a weak D match, TRBD1 (6 bases). Read sequence stops 3 residues before the CDR3 end, and the germline J gene provides the missing end. Trimming pared 1 base from V and 4 bases from J, leaving 14 bases between. The CDR3 runs 16 residues. Germline CDR1 is SGHVS and CDR2 is FQNEAQ.

CDR3 DNA (partial): TGTGCCAGCAGCATTCAGAATCAGCCC. This encodes CASSIQNQP. The CDR3 reads in full as CASSIQNQPQHF. This chain joins TRBV7-9 and TRBJ1-5; no reliable D call. The read ends 3 residues before the CDR3 terminus; that terminus is restored from the germline J gene. The CDR3 length is 12 residues. In germline, CDR1 is SEHNR, CDR2 FQNEAQ (reference sequence). V lost 5 bases to trimming and J lost 4 bases, with 6 bases between them.

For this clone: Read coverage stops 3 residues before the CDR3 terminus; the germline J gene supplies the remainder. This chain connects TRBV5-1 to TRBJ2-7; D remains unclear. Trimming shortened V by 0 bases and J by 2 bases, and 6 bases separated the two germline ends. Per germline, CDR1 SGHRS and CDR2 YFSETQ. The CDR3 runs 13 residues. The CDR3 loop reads CASSLAQTYEQYF. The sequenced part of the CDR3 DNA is TGCGCCAGCAGCTTGGCGCAGACCTACGAG.

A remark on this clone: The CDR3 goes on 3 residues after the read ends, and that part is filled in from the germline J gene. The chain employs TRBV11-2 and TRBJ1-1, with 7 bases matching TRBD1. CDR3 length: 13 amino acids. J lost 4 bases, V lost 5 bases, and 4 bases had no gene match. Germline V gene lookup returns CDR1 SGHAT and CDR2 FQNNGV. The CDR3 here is CASSQGVFTEAFF. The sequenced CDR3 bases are TGTGCCAGCAGCCAGGGGGTCTTCACTGAA.

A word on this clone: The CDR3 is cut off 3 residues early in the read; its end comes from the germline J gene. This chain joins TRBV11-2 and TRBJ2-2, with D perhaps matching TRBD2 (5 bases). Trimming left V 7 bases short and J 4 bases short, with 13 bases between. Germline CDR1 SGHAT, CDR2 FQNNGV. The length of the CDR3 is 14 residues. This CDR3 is CASNFGEVTGELFF. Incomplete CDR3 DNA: TGTGCCAGCAATTTCGGGGAAGTCACCGGGGAG.

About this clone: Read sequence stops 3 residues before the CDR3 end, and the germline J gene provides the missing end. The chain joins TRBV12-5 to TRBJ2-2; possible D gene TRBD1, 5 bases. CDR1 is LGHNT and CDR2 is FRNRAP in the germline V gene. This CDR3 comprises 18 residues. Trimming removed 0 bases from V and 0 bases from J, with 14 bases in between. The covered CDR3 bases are TGTGCTAGTGGTTTGGTAGTCTATGGACAAACGAACACCGGGGAG. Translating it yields CASGLVVYGQTNTGE. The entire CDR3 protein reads CASGLVVYGQTNTGELFF.

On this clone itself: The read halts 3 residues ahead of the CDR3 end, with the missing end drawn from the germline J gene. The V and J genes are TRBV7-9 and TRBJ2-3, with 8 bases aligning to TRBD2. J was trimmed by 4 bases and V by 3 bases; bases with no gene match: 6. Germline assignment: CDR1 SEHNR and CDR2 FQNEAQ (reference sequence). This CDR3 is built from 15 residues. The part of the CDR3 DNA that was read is TGTGCCAGCAGCTTCTCACGGGGGGGCTCAGATACG. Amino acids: CASSFSRGGSDT. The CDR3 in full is CASSFSRGGSDTQYF.

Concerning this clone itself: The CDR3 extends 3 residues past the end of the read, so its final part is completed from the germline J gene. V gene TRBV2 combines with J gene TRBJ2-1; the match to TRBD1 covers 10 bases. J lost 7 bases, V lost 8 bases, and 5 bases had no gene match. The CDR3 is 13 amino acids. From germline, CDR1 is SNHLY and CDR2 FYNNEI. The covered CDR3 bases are TGTGCCAGCTGGACAGGGGGTGTAAATGAG. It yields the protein CASWTGGVNE. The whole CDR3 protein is CASWTGGVNEQFF.

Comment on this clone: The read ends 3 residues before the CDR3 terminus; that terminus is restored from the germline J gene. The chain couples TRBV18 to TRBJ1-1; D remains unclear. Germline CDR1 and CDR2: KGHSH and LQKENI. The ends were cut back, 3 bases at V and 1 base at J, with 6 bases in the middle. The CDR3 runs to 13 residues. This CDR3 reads CASSPGENTEAFF. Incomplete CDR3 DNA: TGTGCCAGCTCACCGGGCGAGAACACTGAA.

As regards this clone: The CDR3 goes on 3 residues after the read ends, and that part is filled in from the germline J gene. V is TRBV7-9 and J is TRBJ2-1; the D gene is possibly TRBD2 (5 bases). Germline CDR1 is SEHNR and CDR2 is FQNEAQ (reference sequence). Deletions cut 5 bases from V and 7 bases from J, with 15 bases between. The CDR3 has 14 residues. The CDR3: CASSQDLGSNEQFF. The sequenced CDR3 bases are TGTGCCAGCAGCCAGGACTTGGGGTCGAATGAG. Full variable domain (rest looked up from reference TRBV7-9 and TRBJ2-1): DTGVSQNPRHKITKRGQNVTFRCDPISEHNRLYWYRQTLGQGPEFLTYFQNEAQLEKSRLLSDRFSAERPKGSFSTLEIQRTEQGDSAMYLCASSQDLGSNEQFFGPGTRLTVL.

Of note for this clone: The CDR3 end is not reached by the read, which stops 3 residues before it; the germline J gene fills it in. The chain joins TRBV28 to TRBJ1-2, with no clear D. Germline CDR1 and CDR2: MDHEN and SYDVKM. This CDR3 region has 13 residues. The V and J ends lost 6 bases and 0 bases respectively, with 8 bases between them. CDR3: CASSPRANYGYTF. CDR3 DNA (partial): TGTGCCAGCAGCCCGCGCGCTAACTATGGC.

CDR3 region: CASSRDRGYEQYF. CDR3 DNA, as far as it was read: TGTGCCAGCAGCCGGGACAGGGGGTACGAG. The chain couples TRBV5-6 to TRBJ2-7; 11 bases align to TRBD1. The sequenced fragment ends 3 residues before the CDR3 boundary, so the rest is inferred from the germline J gene. CDR1 is SGHDT, CDR2 YYEEEE, per germline. This CDR3 is built from 13 residues. With 4 bases clipped from V and 4 bases from J, the junction kept 1 base outside the gene matches.

The CDR3 protein is CSASPPGLNEKLFF. The DNA read from the CDR3 is TGCAGTGCTAGTCCTCCAGGCCTTAATGAAAAA. The gene calls are TRBV20-1 and TRBJ1-4; no reliable D call. The read terminates 3 residues before the CDR3 end, so the remaining end is supplied by the germline J gene. V lost 3 bases to trimming and J lost 4 bases, with 12 bases between them. The CDR3 contains 14 residues. Looked up from germline, CDR1 is DFQATT and CDR2 is SNEGSKA (reference sequence).

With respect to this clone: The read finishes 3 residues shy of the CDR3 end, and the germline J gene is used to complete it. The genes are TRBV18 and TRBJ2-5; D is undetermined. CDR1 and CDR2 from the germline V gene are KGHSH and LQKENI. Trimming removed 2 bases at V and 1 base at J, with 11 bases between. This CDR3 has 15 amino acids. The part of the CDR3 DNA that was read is TGTGCCAGCTCACCATCTCTCAGTCTCCAAGAGACC. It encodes CASSPSLSLQET. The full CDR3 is CASSPSLSLQETQYF.

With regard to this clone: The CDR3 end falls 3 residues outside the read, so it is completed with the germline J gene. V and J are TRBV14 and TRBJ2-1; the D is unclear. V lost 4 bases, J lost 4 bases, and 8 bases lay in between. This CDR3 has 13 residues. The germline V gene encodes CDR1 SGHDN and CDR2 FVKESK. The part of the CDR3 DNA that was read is TGTGCCAGCAGCCCCTACAGATACAATGAG. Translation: CASSPYRYNE. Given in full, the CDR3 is CASSPYRYNEQFF.

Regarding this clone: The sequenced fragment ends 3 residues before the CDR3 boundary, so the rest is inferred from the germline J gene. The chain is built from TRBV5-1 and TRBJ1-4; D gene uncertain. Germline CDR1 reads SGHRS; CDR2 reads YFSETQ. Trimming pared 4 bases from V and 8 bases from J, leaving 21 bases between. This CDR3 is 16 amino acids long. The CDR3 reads CASSLIRGPESEKLFF. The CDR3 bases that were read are TGCGCCAGCAGCCTCATCAGAGGGCCGGAGAGCGAAAAA.

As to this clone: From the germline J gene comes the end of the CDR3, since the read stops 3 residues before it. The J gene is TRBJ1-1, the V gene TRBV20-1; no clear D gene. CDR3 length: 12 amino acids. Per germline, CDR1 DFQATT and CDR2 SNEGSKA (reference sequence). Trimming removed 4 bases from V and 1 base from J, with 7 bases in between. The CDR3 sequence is CSAMGPNTEAFF. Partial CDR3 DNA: TGCAGTGCTATGGGCCCGAACACTGAA.

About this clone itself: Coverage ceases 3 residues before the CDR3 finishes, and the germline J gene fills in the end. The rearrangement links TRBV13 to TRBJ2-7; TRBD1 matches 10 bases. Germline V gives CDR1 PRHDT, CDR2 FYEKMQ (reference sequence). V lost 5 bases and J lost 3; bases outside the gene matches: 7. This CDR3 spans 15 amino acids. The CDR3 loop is CASSGPDRGRYEQYF. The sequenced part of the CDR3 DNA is TGTGCCAGCAGCGGCCCCGACAGGGGGCGCTACGAG.

This CDR3 reads CASSFPGSYNSPLHF. The DNA read from the CDR3 is TGTGCCAGCAGCTTCCCGGGCTCCTATAATTCACCC. This chain joins TRBV11-2 and TRBJ1-6; D uncertain. The sequenced fragment ends 3 residues before the CDR3 boundary, so the rest is inferred from the germline J gene. Germline CDR1 reads SGHAT; CDR2 reads FQNNGV. Trimming took off 3 bases at V and 0 bases at J, with 6 bases between the two ends. This CDR3 has 15 residues.

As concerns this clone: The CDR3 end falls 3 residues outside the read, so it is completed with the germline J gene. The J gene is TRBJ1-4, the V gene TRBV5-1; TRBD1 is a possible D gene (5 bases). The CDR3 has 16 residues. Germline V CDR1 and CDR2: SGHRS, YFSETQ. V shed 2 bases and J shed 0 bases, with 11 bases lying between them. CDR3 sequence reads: CASSFTGAATNEKLFF. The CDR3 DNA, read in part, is TGCGCCAGCAGCTTCACAGGAGCTGCAACTAATGAAAAA.